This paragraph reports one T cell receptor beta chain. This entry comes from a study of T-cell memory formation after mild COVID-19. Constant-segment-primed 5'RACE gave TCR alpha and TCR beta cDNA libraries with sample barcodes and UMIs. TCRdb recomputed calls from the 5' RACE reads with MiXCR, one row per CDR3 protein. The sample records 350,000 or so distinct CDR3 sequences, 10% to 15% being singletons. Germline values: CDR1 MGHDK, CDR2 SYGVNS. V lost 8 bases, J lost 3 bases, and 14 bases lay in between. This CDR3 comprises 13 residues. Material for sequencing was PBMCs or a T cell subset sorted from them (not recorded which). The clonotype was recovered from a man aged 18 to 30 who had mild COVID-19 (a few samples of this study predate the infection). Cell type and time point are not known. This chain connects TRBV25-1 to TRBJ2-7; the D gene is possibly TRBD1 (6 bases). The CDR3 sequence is CASSGTLLYEQYF. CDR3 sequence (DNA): TGTGCCAGCTCCGGGACACTTCTCTACGAGCAGTACTTC.